This T cell receptor beta chain was sequenced in a study of T cell repertoires in cytomegalovirus infection. About the research overall: CMV infection plus the matching HLA type was flagged by public TCR beta signatures.

TCRdb called the reads again in MiXCR, with one record for every CDR3 protein. This table holds around 710,000 distinct CDR3 sequences, about 27% found once. Details on this clonotype: The antigen remains undetermined.

In germline, CDR1 is LGHNA, CDR2 YSLEER. CDR3 length: 15 amino acids. Trimming cost V 0 bases and J 8 bases; bases outside gene matches: 7. The study's findings and limits: What dominated the ex vivo response were HLA-C-restricted CMV-specific TCR beta clonotypes.

The TCR comes from a human donor in good health (CMV status not recorded). Some clones in this sample may be carry-over from other donors' samples. The chain couples TRBV4-3 to TRBJ1-2; 9 bases are a match to TRBD1. Sequencing was performed on cultured CD8+ T cells from PBMCs, taken from culture after CMV antigen stimulation. The CDR3 region is CASSQDIGQGQGYTF. DNA of the CDR3: TGCGCCAGCAGCCAAGATATCGGACAGGGGCAGGGCTACACCTTC.